Each of the 31 T cell receptor beta chains below was sequenced from the same sample in a study of cytomegalovirus exposure and HLA in healthy donors. 60 Vbeta and 13 Jbeta primers were used in PCR. Generated by immunoSEQ multiplex PCR, the TCRdb table keeps only in-frame clones and is missing some. The table has 100,000 or so clones, 70% to 80% seen once; the top ten hold roughly 1.2%. Sequenced sample: PBMCs. The origin of the receptors is a man aged 40-49 years in good health and CMV-seronegative.

This chain joins TRBV29-1 and TRBJ2-3; maybe TRBD1 (7 bases). Germline CDR1 is SQVTM and CDR2 is ANQGSEA. There are 14 residues in the CDR3. The V and J ends lost 8 bases and 7 bases respectively, with 22 bases between them. The CDR3 is CSLLIRQGDYTQYF. CDR3 DNA: TGCAGCTTGTTGATACGGCAGGGGGACTATACGCAGTATTTT.

The chain uses TRBV7-6 and TRBJ1-3, with D uncertain. The CDR3 has 15 amino acids. Trimming pared 1 base from V and 0 bases from J, leaving 7 bases between. CDR1 and CDR2 (germline): SGHVS, FNYEAQ. The CDR3 DNA reads TGTGCCAGCAGCTTAGGTCCGAGCTCTGGAAACACCATATATTTT. Translation: CASSLGPSSGNTIYF.

The chain couples TRBV19 to TRBJ1-5; D possibly corresponds to TRBD1 (6 bases). The CDR3 loop spans 18 amino acids. V was cut by 6 bases and J by 0 bases, with 21 bases left in between. The V gene's germline CDR1 is LNHDA and CDR2 SQIVND (reference sequence). CDR3 loop: CASSSTRAGALSNQPQHF. The CDR3 nucleotides are TGTGCCAGTAGCTCCACCCGTGCAGGGGCCCTTAGCAATCAGCCCCAGCATTTT.

V and J are TRBV4-2 and TRBJ1-1; D is undetermined. Trimming removed 1 base at V and 1 base at J, with 4 bases between. Per the germline V gene, CDR1 is LGHNA and CDR2 is YNFKEQ. This CDR3 contains 13 residues. CDR3 nucleotides: TGTGCCAGCAGCCAAGCACAGAACACTGAAGCTTTCTTT. It codes for CASSQAQNTEAFF.

The rearrangement joins TRBV18 to TRBJ2-1; 7 bases fit TRBD1. CDR3 length: 21 residues. Unmatched junction bases numbered 19, after V lost 2 bases and J lost 0 bases. Per the germline V gene, CDR1 is KGHSH and CDR2 is LQKENI. The DNA of the CDR3 is TGTGCCAGCTCACCAAAGGTATTTTTGCATATCGGGGACAGCTCCTACAATGAGCAGTTCTTC. Amino acid sequence: CASSPKVFLHIGDSSYNEQFF.

This chain connects TRBV5-4 to TRBJ2-4; a possible D gene is TRBD1 (5 bases). The CDR3 covers 16 residues. Trimming took 2 bases from V and 0 from J, leaving 12 bases between them. Germline values: CDR1 SGHNT, CDR2 YYREEE (reference sequence). CDR3: CASSLGADIAKNIQYF. The CDR3 DNA reads TGTGCCAGCAGCTTAGGGGCGGATATAGCCAAAAACATTCAGTACTTC.

The chain is built from TRBV10-3 and TRBJ2-7; 8 nucleotides line up with TRBD1. The CDR3 contains 14 residues. Germline V gives CDR1 ENHRY, CDR2 SYGVKD. J was trimmed by 6 bases and V by 2 bases; bases with no gene match: 6. The CDR3 DNA follows: TGTGCCATCAGTGAGGAGGTCAGGGGGCGCGAGCAGTACTTC. Amino acids: CAISEEVRGREQYF.

The V gene is TRBV19, the J gene TRBJ2-6; the D gene is possibly TRBD1 (5 bases). The CDR3 runs to 16 residues. The germline CDR1 and CDR2 sequences are LNHDA and SQIVND (reference sequence). V was pared by 5 bases and J by 3 bases, with 14 bases between. CDR3 nucleotide sequence: TGTGCCAGTAGTGGCCCTCAGGGTGGTGGGGCCAACGTCCTGACTTTC. It specifies CASSGPQGGGANVLTF.

The chain carries TRBV5-1 and TRBJ2-5, with 7 bases aligning to TRBD2. V lost 4 bases and J lost 5; bases outside the gene matches: 2. Germline V lookup: CDR1 SGHRS, CDR2 YFSETQ. The CDR3 is made up of 12 amino acids. The CDR3 sequence: CASSPGGETQYF. The CDR3 coding sequence is TGCGCCAGCAGCCCCGGGGGGGAGACCCAGTACTTC.

The gene calls are TRBV4-1 and TRBJ2-7; 10 bases line up with TRBD1. CDR3 size: 14 residues. Unmatched junction bases numbered 6, after V lost 3 bases and J lost 7 bases. The germline V gene encodes CDR1 MGHRA and CDR2 YSYEKL. CDR3: CASSHRQGAGEQYF. CDR3 DNA sequence: TGCGCCAGCAGCCACCGACAGGGGGCGGGGGAGCAGTACTTC.

The gene calls are TRBV7-3 and TRBJ1-6; 7 nucleotides line up with TRBD1. This CDR3 is built from 14 residues. Germline lookup yields CDR1 SGHTA and CDR2 FQGTGA. V was pared by 5 bases and J by 7 bases, with 5 bases of the junction left unmatched. The CDR3 loop reads CASSQTGPNSPLHF. The DNA of the CDR3 is TGTGCCAGCAGCCAGACAGGGCCCAATTCACCCCTCCACTTT.

The V call is TRBV6-5, the J call TRBJ1-2, with D possibly TRBD1 on 5 matching bases. CDR3 length: 15 residues. Germline CDR1 reads MNHEY; CDR2 reads SVGAGI. V was shortened by 7 bases and J by 8 bases, with 23 bases between the two germline ends. CDR3 DNA: TGTGCCAGCACGACCAGACCCCAGGGTCCTAGGGGCTACACCTTC. It codes for CASTTRPQGPRGYTF.

The chain uses TRBV6-6 and TRBJ1-6, with TRBD1 identical over 10 bases. Looked up from germline, CDR1 is MNHNY and CDR2 is SVGAGI (reference sequence). J was trimmed by 6 bases and V by 4 bases; bases with no gene match: 0. The CDR3 sequence is 14 residues long. CDR3: CASSWDRGNSPLHF. CDR3 DNA sequence: TGTGCCAGCAGTTGGGACAGGGGTAATTCACCCCTCCACTTT.

This rearrangement joins TRBV28 to TRBJ2-3; D remains ambiguous. Trimming pared 8 bases from V and 1 base from J, leaving 16 bases between. There are 15 residues in the CDR3. Germline lookup yields CDR1 MDHEN and CDR2 SYDVKM. The CDR3 reads CASGLYGVGTDTQYF. The CDR3 DNA reads TGTGCCAGCGGCCTGTATGGAGTGGGCACAGATACGCAGTATTTT.

The chain uses TRBV5-1 and TRBJ2-1; 12 bases align to TRBD2. The CDR3 spans 19 residues. Per germline, CDR1 SGHRS and CDR2 YFSETQ. J was trimmed by 0 bases and V by 2 bases; bases with no gene match: 9. The CDR3: CASSLAGTSGRSSYNEQFF. Here the CDR3 DNA reads TGCGCCAGCAGCTTAGCCGGGACTAGCGGGCGGAGCTCCTACAATGAGCAGTTCTTC.

The V and J genes are TRBV28 and TRBJ2-1; TRBD1 matches at 12 bases. The CDR3 spans 15 residues. With V trimmed by 5 bases and J by 12 bases, 11 bases remained unmatched. Germline-derived CDR1 and CDR2 are MDHEN and SYDVKM. The CDR3 here is CASSPLGQGAQRQFF. As DNA, the CDR3 is TGTGCCAGCAGTCCCCTGGGACAGGGGGCGCAACGGCAGTTCTTC.

The chain employs TRBV9 and TRBJ1-6, with D maybe TRBD1 (5 bases). Per the germline V gene, CDR1 is SGDLS and CDR2 is YYNGEE. The ends were cut back, 0 bases at V and 4 bases at J, with 11 bases in the middle. This CDR3 comprises 16 residues. In nucleotides, the CDR3 is TGTGCCAGCAGCGTAGATTCAGGGCCTTATAATTCACCCCTCCACTTT. Amino acid sequence: CASSVDSGPYNSPLHF. The full variable domain, in which reference TRBV9 and TRBJ1-6 provide the parts outside the CDR3, is DSGVTQTPKHLITATGQRVTLRCSPRSGDLSVYWYQQSLDQGLQFLIQYYNGEERAKGNILERFSAQQFPDLHSELNLSSLELGDSALYFCASSVDSGPYNSPLHFGNGTRLTVT.

The chain recombines TRBV5-1 with TRBJ2-3, with 10 nucleotides matching TRBD1. V was pared by 0 bases and J by 0 bases, with 4 bases of the junction left unmatched. Germline V CDR1 and CDR2: SGHRS, YFSETQ. This CDR3 region has 17 residues. The CDR3 reads CASSLVGTGASTDTQYF. The CDR3 DNA sequence: TGCGCCAGCAGCTTGGTGGGGACAGGGGCTAGCACAGATACGCAGTATTTT.

V usage is TRBV13 and J usage is TRBJ2-1, with D maybe TRBD2 (6 bases). The CDR3 has 16 residues. Germline CDR1 PRHDT, CDR2 FYEKMQ (reference sequence). V lost 4 bases to trimming and J lost 8 bases, with 21 bases between them. The CDR3 reads CASSWGSGVGVYEQFF. CDR3 bases: TGTGCCAGCAGCTGGGGATCGGGGGTTGGAGTTTATGAGCAGTTCTTC.

The chain combines TRBV7-2 with TRBJ1-2; D remains ambiguous. The CDR3 is made up of 14 amino acids. The germline V and J ends were trimmed by 0 bases and 1 base, with 6 bases remaining between them. Germline V CDR1 and CDR2: SGHTA, FQGNSA. As DNA, the CDR3 is TGTGCCAGCAGCTTAGCCGGAGGTAACTATGGCTACACCTTC. As protein: CASSLAGGNYGYTF.

The rearrangement uses TRBV19 and TRBJ2-3; the D is unclear. Germline V gene sequence: CDR1 LNHDA, CDR2 SQIVND (reference sequence). The CDR3 sequence is 15 residues long. Deletions cut 10 bases from V and 0 bases from J, with 17 bases between. The CDR3 coding sequence is TGTGCCACCCAGTTACAGCACAGTAGCACAGATACGCAGTATTTT. This sequence encodes CATQLQHSSTDTQYF.

The V call is TRBV7-2, the J call TRBJ2-7; possibly TRBD1 for D (5 bases). CDR1 and CDR2 from the germline V gene are SGHTA and FQGNSA. The CDR3 totals 17 residues. V gave up 2 bases and J gave up 4 bases, with 21 bases separating them. Here the CDR3 DNA reads TGTGCCAGCAGCTTATATGGTCCCAGGGTTGAACCTTACGAGCAGTACTTC. Amino acid sequence: CASSLYGPRVEPYEQYF. The variable domain in full, with the rest retrieved from reference TRBV7-2 and TRBJ2-7, is GAGVSQSPSNKVTEKGKDVELRCDPISGHTALYWYRQSLGQGLEFLIYFQGNSAPDKSGLPSDRFSAERTGGSVSTLTIQRTQQEDSAVYLCASSLYGPRVEPYEQYFGPGTRLTVT.

V and J are TRBV7-9 and TRBJ1-2, with 7 bases fitting TRBD1. From germline, CDR1 is SEHNR and CDR2 FQNEAQ (reference sequence). V shed 0 bases, J shed 7 bases, and the junction held 8 bases outside the gene matches. This CDR3 has 15 residues. CDR3: CASSLAHGGGGGYTF. The CDR3 DNA follows: TGTGCCAGCAGCTTAGCGCATGGAGGGGGCGGTGGCTACACCTTC. Together with reference TRBV7-9 and TRBJ1-2, the CDR3 gives the full variable domain: DTGVSQNPRHKITKRGQNVTFRCDPISEHNRLYWYRQTLGQGPEFLTYFQNEAQLEKSRLLSDRFSAERPKGSFSTLEIQRTEQGDSAMYLCASSLAHGGGGGYTFGSGTRLTVV.

This chain connects TRBV6-1 to TRBJ2-7; 11 bases fit TRBD2. Germline V CDR1 and CDR2: MNHNS, SASEGT. V dropped 0 bases and J dropped 3; count of bases not matched to a gene: 7. The CDR3 extends over 17 amino acids. The CDR3 nucleotides read TGTGCCAGCAGTGAAGCGCCAGTTGGGACTAGCGGCTACGAGCAGTACTTC. Translating it yields CASSEAPVGTSGYEQYF.

This clone was observed a few times. The junction differs from germline at one of its ends, possibly a read error. The J gene is TRBJ2-2, the V gene TRBV7-7; D perhaps matches TRBD2 (6 bases). From germline, CDR1 is SSHAT and CDR2 FNYEAQ (reference sequence). The CDR3 covers 15 residues. The CDR3 DNA sequence: TGTGCTAGCAGCCCCGGAAGGCGGGGCACCGGGGAGCTGTTTTTT. It specifies CASSPGRRGTGELFF.

This chain uses TRBV4-1 with TRBJ1-1; maybe TRBD1 (5 bases). Trimming removed 2 bases from V and 11 bases from J, with 18 bases in between. The CDR3 consists of 14 residues. Germline values: CDR1 MGHRA, CDR2 YSYEKL. The CDR3 sequence is CASSQWGGRVGAFF. CDR3 DNA sequence: TGCGCCAGCAGCCAATGGGGGGGAAGGGTGGGCGCTTTCTTT.

The chain couples TRBV11-3 to TRBJ2-2; tentatively, D is TRBD2 (5 bases). CDR1 SGHNT and CDR2 YENEEA come from the germline V gene. Trimming took off 0 bases at V and 6 bases at J, with 17 bases between the two ends. The CDR3 covers 17 residues. CDR3 loop: CASSLDWTLERPGELFF. The DNA of the CDR3 is TGTGCCAGCAGCTTAGATTGGACTTTGGAACGGCCCGGGGAGCTGTTTTTT.

V usage is TRBV11-2 and J usage is TRBJ1-2; D is ambiguous. The CDR3 is 13 amino acids. With 4 bases removed from V and 0 bases from J, the gap between germline ends came to 6 bases. CDR1 and CDR2 from the germline V gene are SGHAT and FQNNGV. This CDR3 reads CASSSLSNYGYTF. The CDR3 nucleotides read TGTGCCAGCAGCTCACTTTCTAACTATGGCTACACCTTC.

V is TRBV4-3 and J is TRBJ1-6; D is possibly TRBD1 (6 bases). Germline assignment: CDR1 LGHNA and CDR2 YSLEER. Trimming took off 2 bases at V and 4 bases at J, with 9 bases between the two ends. The CDR3 consists of 15 residues. CDR3 protein: CASSQQGWYNSPLHF. The DNA for the CDR3 is TGCGCCAGCAGCCAACAGGGGTGGTATAATTCACCCCTCCACTTT.

This sequence joins TRBV27 and TRBJ1-2, with 9 bases fitting TRBD1. J gave up 4 bases and V 0 bases, and 6 bases lay outside the gene matches. CDR1 and CDR2 from the germline V gene are MNHEY and SMNVEV (reference sequence). CDR3 length equals 16 residues. The CDR3 reads CASSLSKQGAVYGYTF. CDR3 bases: TGTGCCAGCAGTTTATCGAAACAGGGGGCCGTCTATGGCTACACCTTC.

The rearrangement uses TRBV11-1 and TRBJ2-6; D perhaps matches TRBD1 (6 bases). Trimming removed 2 bases at V and 4 bases at J, with 18 bases between. The length of the CDR3 is 18 residues. CDR1 SGHAT and CDR2 FQDESV come from the germline V gene (reference sequence). The CDR3 DNA reads TGTGCCAGCAGCTTAAGGCCTCCGCAGGGGTCGGGGGCCAACGTCCTGACTTTC. Translation: CASSLRPPQGSGANVLTF.